The 9 T cell receptor beta chains presented below share a single source sample, sequenced in a study of blood T cell repertoires in COVID-19. Repertoires were generated with immunoSEQ multiplex PCR, while TCRdb's copy carries only in-frame clones and drops some. Among about 60,000 clones listed, approximately 80% were seen once. Specimen: peripheral blood. Every receptor here comes from a man aged 55 to 70 with acute or convalescent COVID-19.

The gene calls are TRBV24-1 and TRBJ2-7; no definite D call. V lost 0 bases, J lost 3 bases, and 5 bases lay in between. The CDR3 loop spans 13 amino acids. CDR1 and CDR2 (germline): KGHDR, SFDVKD. The CDR3 reads CATSDLNSYEQYF. In nucleotides, the CDR3 is TGTGCCACCAGTGATTTGAATAGCTACGAGCAGTACTTC.

The chain uses TRBV18 and TRBJ2-7; 9 nucleotides agree with TRBD1. Losses at the gene ends were 6 bases for V and 3 bases for J; bases not matched to a gene: 9. Germline V gene data show CDR1 as KGHSH and CDR2 as LQKENI. The CDR3 is made up of 15 amino acids. The DNA of the CDR3 is TGTGCCAGCTCCACAGGGGGGACAGGGAGCTACGAGCAGTACTTC. Translation: CASSTGGTGSYEQYF.

V is TRBV7-2 and J is TRBJ2-5; D not resolved. The CDR3 length is 12 residues. In germline, CDR1 is SGHTA, CDR2 FQGNSA. Between the trimmed V and J ends, which lost 4 bases and 5 bases, there was a span of 8 bases. For the CDR3, the DNA is TGTGCCAGCAGCTATTTTCAGGAGACCCAGTACTTC. It is translated as CASSYFQETQYF.

This chain links TRBV30 with TRBJ2-1; 8 bases agree with TRBD2. From germline, CDR1 is GTSNPN and CDR2 SVGIG (reference sequence). The length of the CDR3 is 12 residues. The J segment lost 7 bases and the V segment lost 1 base, leaving 0 bases of the junction unmatched. The CDR3 nucleotides are TGTGCCTGGAGTGCTAGCGGGAATGAGCAGTTCTTC. Its protein product is CAWSASGNEQFF.

V gene TRBV6-2 or TRBV6-3 combines with J gene TRBJ1-5; D is possibly TRBD1 (6 bases). V was trimmed by 2 bases and J by 3 bases, leaving 23 bases between them. CDR1 is MNHEY and CDR2 is SVGEGT in the germline V gene. The CDR3 consists of 19 residues. CDR3 coding DNA: TGTGCCAGCAGTTACACATTCGACGGGGGGCCAACCCTCAATCAGCCCCAGCATTTT. Translated: CASSYTFDGGPTLNQPQHF.

The rearrangement joins TRBV9 to TRBJ1-2; a weak D match, TRBD1 (6 bases). Germline V gene lookup returns CDR1 SGDLS and CDR2 YYNGEE. The CDR3 loop spans 14 amino acids. Trimming took off 2 bases at V and 5 bases at J, with 13 bases between the two ends. CDR3 bases: TGTGCCAGCAGCGTCCCCGGGACATCTTATGGCTACACCTTC. Translation: CASSVPGTSYGYTF. Looking up the rest from reference TRBV9 and TRBJ1-2 gives the full variable domain: DSGVTQTPKHLITATGQRVTLRCSPRSGDLSVYWYQQSLDQGLQFLIQYYNGEERAKGNILERFSAQQFPDLHSELNLSSLELGDSALYFCASSVPGTSYGYTFGSGTRLTVV.

The rearrangement links TRBV4-1 to TRBJ1-5; D gene unclear. Between the trimmed V and J ends, which lost 0 bases and 3 bases, there was a span of 15 bases. CDR3 length: 17 amino acids. The germline CDR1 and CDR2 sequences are MGHRA and YSYEKL. The CDR3, as DNA: TGCGCCAGCAGCCAAGAGGGGAGACTACTCCCCAATCAGCCCCAGCATTTT. Amino acids: CASSQEGRLLPNQPQHF.

This clone has just one count. V gene TRBV5-8 combines with J gene TRBJ2-7, with D possibly being TRBD1 (6 bases). CDR3 size: 14 residues. Deletions cut 5 bases from V and 2 bases from J, with 14 bases between. Germline CDR1 is SGHTS and CDR2 is YDEGEE. The CDR3 sequence is CASSLQQGTYEQYF. The DNA for the CDR3 is TGTGCCAGCAGTCTACAACAGGGTACCTACGAGCAGTACTTC.

The chain recombines TRBV11-3 with TRBJ1-5; possible D gene TRBD1, 6 bases. This CDR3 has 15 residues. Trimming pared 0 bases from V and 6 bases from J, leaving 12 bases between. Germline CDR1 SGHNT, CDR2 YENEEA. The chain's CDR3 is CASSLEGASCQPQHF. In DNA form, the CDR3 reads TGTGCCAGCAGCTTAGAGGGGGCGTCATGTCAGCCCCAGCATTTT.